Each of the 8 T cell receptor beta chains below was sequenced from the same sample in a study of CD8+CD57+ T cells in acquired aplastic anemia. Investigators profiled TCR beta VDJ and CDR3 from genomic DNA template. Via MiXCR, TCRdb re-called the reads, giving one row per CDR3 protein. The sample comprises about 150,000 distinct CDR3 sequences, just over 50% of which are singletons, and approximately 12% rests with the top ten. Patients sequenced had flow cytometry evidence of CD8+CD57+ cell expansion. Sequenced input: sorted CD4+, CD8+, or CD8+CD57+ T cells (not recorded which) from PBMCs. The receptors originated from a human donor with aplastic anemia.

The chain links TRBV5-1 to TRBJ1-6, with D tentatively TRBD1 (6 bases). The CDR3 extends over 15 amino acids. Trimming shortened V by 7 bases and J by 10 bases, and 21 bases separated the two germline ends. CDR1 and CDR2 from the germline V gene are SGHRS and YFSETQ. The CDR3 is CASPPIRGNRSPLHF. As DNA, the CDR3 is TGCGCCAGCCCCCCCATCAGGGGAAATCGATCACCCCTCCACTTT.

The chain joins TRBV7-2 to TRBJ2-6; D not resolved. The CDR3 spans 15 residues. V lost 4 bases and J lost 4, with 11 bases in between. Germline V CDR1 and CDR2: SGHTA, FQGNSA. CDR3 protein: CASSSLVGGANVLTF. CDR3 DNA sequence: TGTGCCAGCAGCTCGCTGGTGGGCGGGGCCAACGTCCTGACTTTC. The full variable domain, completed using reference TRBV7-2 and TRBJ2-6, is GAGVSQSPSNKVTEKGKDVELRCDPISGHTALYWYRQSLGQGLEFLIYFQGNSAPDKSGLPSDRFSAERTGGSVSTLTIQRTQQEDSAVYLCASSSLVGGANVLTFGAGSRLTVL.

This clonotype was seen more than once but under ten times. It may be a read error: a sequence one base away is much more abundant. This sequence joins TRBV29-1 and TRBJ2-5; D is perhaps TRBD2 (6 bases). V lost 1 base and J 5 bases, leaving 14 bases between the germline ends. This CDR3 has 14 amino acids. Germline V gene sequence: CDR1 SQVTM, CDR2 ANQGSEA. In nucleotides, the CDR3 is TGCAGCGTTGAAGCCCCTACTAGCACGGAGACCCAGTACTTC. It translates to CSVEAPTSTETQYF.

A few counts support this clonotype. This rearrangement joins TRBV2 to TRBJ2-7, with D perhaps TRBD2 (6 bases). Trimming left V 3 bases short and J 4 bases short, with 16 bases between. Per the germline V gene, CDR1 is SNHLY and CDR2 is FYNNEI. This CDR3 comprises 15 residues. The CDR3 here is CASSDDGRGAYEQYF. CDR3 coding DNA: TGTGCCAGCAGTGACGACGGGAGAGGTGCGTACGAGCAGTACTTC.

The V call is TRBV9, the J call TRBJ1-2; D not certain. Germline V lookup: CDR1 SGDLS, CDR2 YYNGEE. The CDR3 has 13 residues. Trimming cost V 0 bases and J 5 bases, with 8 bases left between them. CDR3 bases: TGTGCCAGCAGCGTAGGGACGGAGTATGGCTACACCTTC. Amino acid sequence: CASSVGTEYGYTF. Full variable domain (rest looked up from reference TRBV9 and TRBJ1-2): DSGVTQTPKHLITATGQRVTLRCSPRSGDLSVYWYQQSLDQGLQFLIQYYNGEERAKGNILERFSAQQFPDLHSELNLSSLELGDSALYFCASSVGTEYGYTFGSGTRLTVV.

The genes are TRBV5-4 and TRBJ1-1, with 7 bases that match TRBD1. This CDR3 is built from 14 residues. V gave up 0 bases and J gave up 6 bases; unmatched junction bases: 5. The germline V gene encodes CDR1 SGHNT and CDR2 YYREEE (reference sequence). Written as DNA, the CDR3 is TGTGCCAGCAGCTTGGGGGACAGTCAGGCTGAAGCTTTCTTT. This codes for CASSLGDSQAEAFF. Combining the CDR3 with reference TRBV5-4 and TRBJ1-1 gives the whole variable domain ETGVTQSPTHLIKTRGQQVTLRCSSQSGHNTVSWYQQALGQGPQFIFQYYREEENGRGNFPPRFSGLQFPNYSSELNVNALELDDSALYLCASSLGDSQAEAFFGQGTRLTVV.

V usage is TRBV19 and J usage is TRBJ2-7; D gene uncertain. Trimming pared 1 base from V and 2 bases from J, leaving 9 bases between. This CDR3 is 14 amino acids long. Germline assignment: CDR1 LNHDA and CDR2 SQIVND (reference sequence). CDR3 sequence reads: CASSIGVGTYEQYF. Here the CDR3 DNA reads TGTGCCAGTAGTATAGGTGTCGGAACCTACGAGCAGTACTTC. The whole variable domain, remainder taken from reference TRBV19 and TRBJ2-7, is DGGITQSPKYLFRKEGQNVTLSCEQNLNHDAMYWYRQDPGQGLRLIYYSQIVNDFQKGDIAEGYSVSREKKESFPLTVTSAQKNPTAFYLCASSIGVGTYEQYFGPGTRLTVT.

This chain links TRBV10-3 with TRBJ2-7, with 12 bases fitting TRBD1. The CDR3 sequence is 13 residues long. Trimming removed 11 bases from V and 5 bases from J; junction bases left unmatched: 7. In germline, CDR1 is ENHRY, CDR2 SYGVKD. This CDR3 is CADPGQGANEQYF. CDR3 in DNA: TGTGCCGACCCGGGACAGGGGGCCAACGAGCAGTACTTC.